This T cell receptor beta chain was observed in a study of cytomegalovirus exposure and HLA in healthy donors. The study's findings and limits: An analysis that was carried out later associated about 17,000 TCR beta sequences with HLA alleles at 0.05 false discovery rate. Later on, analysis showed that most CMV-associated TCR beta chains appeared to be HLA-restricted.

The PCR had 60 Vbeta and 13 Jbeta primers. Some clones are missing from TCRdb's copy, which holds only in-frame ones; the method was immunoSEQ multiplex PCR. The top ten hold 9% to 14% of the sample, which has around 70,000 clones, 65% to 80% seen once. Worth noting for this clone: Its antigen is unknown.

The V gene end was trimmed by 3 bases and the J gene end by 9 bases; junction bases not matched to a gene: 5. Germline lookup yields CDR1 SGHTA and CDR2 FQGTGA. The CDR3 runs to 14 residues. Sequencing was performed on PBMCs. The receptor's source is a male donor in good health and CMV-seropositive. The J gene is TRBJ2-1, the V gene TRBV7-3; 10 bases are a match to TRBD2. This CDR3 is CASSFMSGGGEQFF. The CDR3 DNA follows: TGTGCCAGCAGCTTTATGAGCGGGGGGGGTGAGCAGTTCTTC.